This note documents a single TCR beta chain sequence. Trimming shortened V by 1 base and J by 1 base, and 6 bases separated the two germline ends. Per the germline V gene, CDR1 is SEHNR and CDR2 is FQNEAQ (reference sequence). The CDR3 has 14 residues. The data stem from a study of blood T cell repertoires in COVID-19. Study-level information: Acute-phase and convalescent COVID-19 samples originated in the United States, Italy and Spain.

Sequenced by immunoSEQ multiplex PCR; TCRdb stores in-frame clones only, minus some. The sample gives around 250,000 clones, 75% to 90% of which show up once; less than 2.5% is in the top ten. Individuals drawn from around 24 US areas were about 18 to 100 years old. Participants had their cohort set by participant-reported clinical history. Symptom resolution, clearance, or two negative PCRs marked the recovered donors of Cohort 3. This TCR was sampled from a woman between 45 and 60 years old who had recovered from COVID-19. This rearrangement joins TRBV7-9 to TRBJ2-3; D ambiguous. Sequences were obtained from PBMCs or T cells enriched from blood (not recorded which). Here the CDR3 reads CASSLDGGTDTQYF. The CDR3, as DNA: TGTGCCAGCAGCTTAGATGGAGGCACAGATACGCAGTATTTT.